Reported below is one T cell receptor (beta chain). Antigen specificity is unknown. This CDR3 region has 16 residues. The junction had 11 bases not matched to a gene; V was cut back by 3 bases and J by 6 bases. Germline lookup yields CDR1 WSHSY and CDR2 SAAADI. TCRdb passed the 5' RACE reads through MiXCR, listing each CDR3 protein once. Of roughly 250,000 distinct CDR3 sequences in the sample, 10% to 15% are singletons; the top ten hold 0.45% to 0.65%. The data are from a study of T cells after yellow fever vaccination. Overall study context: The authors prepared low-cell-number fractions using SMART-Seq v4 Ultra Low Input. Findings and limits, study-wide: CD4 and CD8 compartments shared a small share of clonotypes. Detected again after the booster were most primary-vaccination clones, at 95% to 98% CD4 and 88% CD8.

The chain joins TRBV10-2 to TRBJ2-4; TRBD2 aligns across 7 bases. The sequenced sample was CD4+ T cells sorted from PBMCs, obtained 45 days after the yellow fever booster vaccination. The TCR originated in a man aged 25 to 45 who received the YFV17D yellow fever vaccine. The CDR3 is CASSDETSNRRNIQYF. The CDR3 DNA is TGCGCCAGCAGTGACGAGACTAGCAACCGCAGAAACATTCAGTACTTC.